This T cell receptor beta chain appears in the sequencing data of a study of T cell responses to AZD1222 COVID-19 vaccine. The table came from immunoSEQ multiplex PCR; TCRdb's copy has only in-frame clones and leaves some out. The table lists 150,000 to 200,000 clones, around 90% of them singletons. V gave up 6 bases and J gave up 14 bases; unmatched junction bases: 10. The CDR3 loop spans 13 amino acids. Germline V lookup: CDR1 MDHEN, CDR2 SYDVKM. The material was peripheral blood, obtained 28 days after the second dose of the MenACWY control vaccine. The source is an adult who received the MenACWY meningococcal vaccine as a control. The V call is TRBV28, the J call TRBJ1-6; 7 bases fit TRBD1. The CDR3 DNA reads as TGTGCCAGCAGGCAAACAGGGGTAGGGACCCTCCACTTT. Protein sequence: CASRQTGVGTLHF.